This T cell receptor (beta chain) is from a study of blood T cell repertoires in COVID-19. Background on the study: Samples representing acute and convalescent COVID-19 were sourced from the United States, Italy and Spain.

Authors' processing steps: Amplification of reference gene primers was used by the study to estimate nucleated cell counts. Assay: immunoSEQ multiplex PCR; the TCRdb copy retains only in-frame clones and omits some. Clonal size and the V and J genes are those of that table, whereas D and trimming came from the DNA. In the table there are 200,000 to 250,000 clones, less than 85% of which are singletons. The CDR3 consists of 15 residues. Germline CDR1 SNHLY, CDR2 FYNNEI. V was trimmed by 6 bases and J by 6 bases, leaving 20 bases between them. This chain connects TRBV2 to TRBJ1-1; D might be TRBD1 (5 bases). This TCR came from a woman of 80 years or more with acute or convalescent COVID-19. Input material: peripheral blood. CDR3: CASRKPNRGRAEAFF. The CDR3 DNA is TGTGCCAGCAGGAAGCCCAATCGAGGCAGGGCTGAAGCTTTCTTT. Drawing the rest from reference TRBV2 and TRBJ1-1, the complete variable domain is EPEVTQTPSHQVTQMGQEVILRCVPISNHLYFYWYRQILGQKVEFLVSFYNNEISEKSEIFDDQFSVERPDGSNFTLKIRSTKLEDSAMYFCASRKPNRGRAEAFFGQGTRLTVV.